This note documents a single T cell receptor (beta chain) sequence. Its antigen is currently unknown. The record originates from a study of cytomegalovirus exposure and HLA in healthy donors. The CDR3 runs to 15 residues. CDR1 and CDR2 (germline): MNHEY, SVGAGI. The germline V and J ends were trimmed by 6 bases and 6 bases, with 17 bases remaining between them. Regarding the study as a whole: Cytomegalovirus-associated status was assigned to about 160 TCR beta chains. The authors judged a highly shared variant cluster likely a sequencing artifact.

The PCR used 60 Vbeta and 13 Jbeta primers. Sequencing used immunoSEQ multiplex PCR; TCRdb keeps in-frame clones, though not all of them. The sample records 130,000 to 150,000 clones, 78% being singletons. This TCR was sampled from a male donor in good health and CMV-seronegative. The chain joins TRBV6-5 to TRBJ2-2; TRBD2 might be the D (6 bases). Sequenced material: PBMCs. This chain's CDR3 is CASRFTGGSPGELFF. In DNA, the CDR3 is TGTGCCAGCAGATTCACCGGAGGGTCGCCCGGGGAGCTGTTTTTT.